One and the same sample provided the 11 T cell receptor beta chains below, sequenced in a study of T cells in Graves' hyperthyroidism and ophthalmopathy. The CDR3 regions of TCR beta were amplified from RNA transcripts. Using the HTBI primer set, a first-round RT-PCR was run on the TCR CDR3. TCRdb reprocessed the multiplex PCR reads with MiXCR, giving one entry per CDR3 protein. Of around 620,000 distinct CDR3 sequences in the sample, 11% to 15% are singletons; the top ten hold about 7%. Sequenced sample: blood. All receptors derive from a woman under 30 with Graves' ophthalmopathy.

This clonotype was counted at least ten times. J is TRBJ2-2 and V is TRBV12-3 or TRBV12-4; D ambiguous. CDR3 length equals 14 residues. Trimming removed 7 bases at V and 5 bases at J, with 14 bases between. The DNA for the CDR3 is TGTGCCAGCACCCCCCTAGTGGGGACCGGGGAGCTGTTTTTT. Protein: CASTPLVGTGELFF.

There are many counts of this clonotype. The chain carries TRBV28 and TRBJ2-5; D is perhaps TRBD1 or TRBD2 (5 bases each). The CDR3 consists of 15 residues. V lost 7 bases, J lost 5 bases, and 20 bases lay in between. In germline, CDR1 is MDHEN, CDR2 SYDVKM. The CDR3 nucleotides are TGTGCCAGCACCTGGGGACGGCTCATAAGGGAGACCCAGTACTTC. Translation: CASTWGRLIRETQYF. Full variable domain (rest looked up from reference TRBV28 and TRBJ2-5): DVKVTQSSRYLVKRTGEKVFLECVQDMDHENMFWYRQDPGLGLRLIYFSYDVKMKEKGDIPEGYSVSREKKERFSLILESASTNQTSMYLCASTWGRLIRETQYFGPGTRLLVL.

This clonotype was seen many times. This sequence joins TRBV5-1 and TRBJ2-7; 7 positions agree with TRBD1. In germline, CDR1 is SGHRS, CDR2 YFSETQ. V shed 6 bases, J shed 3 bases, and the junction held 12 bases outside the gene matches. The CDR3 covers 15 residues. CDR3 amino acids: CASNPTGDPYYEQYF. In nucleotides, the CDR3 is TGCGCCAGCAACCCAACAGGGGACCCCTACTACGAGCAGTACTTC.

The chain links TRBV4-1 to TRBJ2-1, with TRBD2 matching 8 bases. After removal of 0 bases from V and 9 bases from J, the junction contained 13 bases not matched to a gene. Germline V gene sequence: CDR1 MGHRA, CDR2 YSYEKL. This CDR3 comprises 17 residues. CDR3 sequence (DNA): TGCGCCAGCAGCCAAGACAGGGTAACTAGCGGCCCCAGTGAGCAGTTCTTC. Residues: CASSQDRVTSGPSEQFF.

V and J are TRBV6-1 and TRBJ2-1, with D perhaps matching TRBD2 (6 bases). Trimming cost V 6 bases and J 3 bases, with 15 bases left between them. The CDR3 covers 15 residues. The germline V gene encodes CDR1 MNHNS and CDR2 SASEGT. CDR3 sequence: CASSPGGALYNEQFF. Written as DNA, the CDR3 is TGTGCCAGCAGCCCTGGAGGGGCCCTCTACAATGAGCAGTTCTTC.

The chain employs TRBV3-1 and TRBJ2-3; TRBD2 matches at 9 bases. CDR1 is LGHDT, CDR2 YNNKEL, per germline (reference sequence). The J segment lost 3 bases and the V segment lost 0 bases, leaving 1 base of the junction unmatched. The CDR3 has 15 amino acids. CDR3 sequence reads: CASSQELAGTDTQYF. DNA of the CDR3: TGTGCCAGCAGCCAAGAACTAGCGGGTACAGATACGCAGTATTTT.

The chain joins TRBV4-1 to TRBJ1-1, with 9 bases fitting TRBD1. CDR3 length: 16 residues. Per germline, CDR1 MGHRA and CDR2 YSYEKL. The ends lost 4 bases at V and 1 base at J; junction bases unmatched: 7. The CDR3 region is CASSPQGQGKNTEAFF. CDR3 bases: TGCGCCAGCAGCCCCCAAGGACAGGGGAAGAACACTGAAGCTTTCTTT.

This clonotype showed up many times. The chain joins TRBV5-1 to TRBJ2-7, with 15 bases fitting TRBD2. The CDR3 is 18 residues long. V lost 2 bases to trimming and J lost 5 bases; unmatched junction nucleotides: 11. The germline gives CDR1 SGHRS, CDR2 YFSETQ. CDR3 nucleotides: TGCGCCAGCAGCTTACCGCGGACTAGCGGGAGGGCCCCCGACGAGCAGTACTTC. Translating gives CASSLPRTSGRAPDEQYF.

In its sample, this clonotype was seen many times. The CDR3 loop is CSARDPRAGGPLNEQFF. The DNA of the CDR3 is TGCAGTGCTAGAGATCCCCGGGCGGGAGGGCCTTTGAATGAGCAGTTCTTC. This chain links TRBV20-1 with TRBJ2-1, with TRBD2 identical over 9 bases. With V trimmed by 0 bases and J by 7 bases, 13 bases remained unmatched. Germline CDR1 and CDR2: DFQATT and SNEGSKA (reference sequence). The CDR3 is 17 residues long.

The V and J genes are TRBV9 and TRBJ2-2; possibly TRBD2 for D (5 bases). CDR1 is SGDLS and CDR2 is YYNGEE in the germline V gene. This CDR3 is built from 16 residues. Deletions cut 3 bases from V and 7 bases from J, with 19 bases between. DNA for the CDR3: TGTGCCAGCAGCGCCCCCCCCGAGGGAAGGATCGGGGAGCTGTTTTTT. Translated, it gives CASSAPPEGRIGELFF.

This clonotype was seen repeatedly, ten times or more. J is TRBJ2-1 and V is TRBV7-6; D is ambiguous. Trimming took 1 base from V and 7 from J, leaving 14 bases between them. The CDR3 length is 15 residues. CDR1 SGHVS and CDR2 FNYEAQ come from the germline V gene. The chain's CDR3 is CASSLVNGMLNEQFF. The DNA of the CDR3 is TGTGCCAGCAGCTTAGTAAACGGAATGTTGAATGAGCAGTTCTTC.